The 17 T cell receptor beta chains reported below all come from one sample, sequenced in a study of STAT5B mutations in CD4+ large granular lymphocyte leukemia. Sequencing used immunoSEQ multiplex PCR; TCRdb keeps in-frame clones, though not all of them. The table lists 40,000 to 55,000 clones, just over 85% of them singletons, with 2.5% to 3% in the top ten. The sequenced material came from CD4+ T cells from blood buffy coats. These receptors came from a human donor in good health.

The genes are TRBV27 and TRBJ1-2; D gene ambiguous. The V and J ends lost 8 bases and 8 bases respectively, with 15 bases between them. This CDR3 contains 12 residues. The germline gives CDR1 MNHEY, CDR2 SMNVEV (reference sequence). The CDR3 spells CASGPHSRGYTF. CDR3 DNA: TGTGCCAGCGGGCCTCACTCGAGGGGCTACACCTTC.

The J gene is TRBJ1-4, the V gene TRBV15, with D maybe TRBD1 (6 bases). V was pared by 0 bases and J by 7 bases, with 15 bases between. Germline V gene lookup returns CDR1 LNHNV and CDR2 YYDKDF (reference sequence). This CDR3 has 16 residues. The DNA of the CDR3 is TGTGCCACCAGCAGAGAAGGGACACGAAGTGTTGAAAAACTGTTTTTT. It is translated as CATSREGTRSVEKLFF.

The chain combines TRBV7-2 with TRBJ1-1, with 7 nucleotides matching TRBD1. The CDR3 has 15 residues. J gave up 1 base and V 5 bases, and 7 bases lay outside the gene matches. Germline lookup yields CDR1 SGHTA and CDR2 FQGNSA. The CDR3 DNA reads TGTGCCAGCAGCGTAGGGGCAGGGGGGAACACTGAAGCTTTCTTT. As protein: CASSVGAGGNTEAFF.

CDR3 DNA sequence: TGTGCCAGCAGCCGCGGGACAGGAGCGGTGGGTAAGCTGTTTTTT. This gives the protein CASSRGTGAVGKLFF. The V gene is TRBV4-2, the J gene TRBJ2-2, with 8 bases identical to TRBD1. This CDR3 spans 15 amino acids. Trimming cost V 4 bases and J 12 bases; bases outside gene matches: 13. The V gene's germline CDR1 is LGHNA and CDR2 YNFKEQ.

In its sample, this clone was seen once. The CDR3 nucleotides are TGTGCCAGCACTCTCGACCGGAGAACGCAGTATTTT. Translated: CASTLDRRTQYF. The J gene is TRBJ2-3, the V gene TRBV2; D is unclear. V was pared by 7 bases and J by 9 bases, with 14 bases between. This CDR3 spans 12 amino acids. The germline V gene has CDR1 SNHLY and CDR2 FYNNEI. Looking up the rest from reference TRBV2 and TRBJ2-3 gives the full variable domain: EPEVTQTPSHQVTQMGQEVILRCVPISNHLYFYWYRQILGQKVEFLVSFYNNEISEKSEIFDDQFSVERPDGSNFTLKIRSTKLEDSAMYFCASTLDRRTQYFGPGTRLTVL.

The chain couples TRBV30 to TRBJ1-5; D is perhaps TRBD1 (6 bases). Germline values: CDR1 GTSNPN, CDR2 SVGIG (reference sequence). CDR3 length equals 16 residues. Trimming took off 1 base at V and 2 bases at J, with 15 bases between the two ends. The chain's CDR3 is CAWSAIGRGGNQPQHF. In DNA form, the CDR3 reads TGTGCCTGGAGTGCCATCGGAAGGGGGGGCAATCAGCCCCAGCATTTT.

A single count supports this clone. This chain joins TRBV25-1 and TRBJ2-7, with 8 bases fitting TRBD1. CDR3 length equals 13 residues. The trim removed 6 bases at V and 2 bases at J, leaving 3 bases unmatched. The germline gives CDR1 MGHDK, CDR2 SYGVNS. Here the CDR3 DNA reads TGTGCCAGCAGCCCGACAGGGGCCTACGAGCAGTACTTC. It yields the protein CASSPTGAYEQYF.

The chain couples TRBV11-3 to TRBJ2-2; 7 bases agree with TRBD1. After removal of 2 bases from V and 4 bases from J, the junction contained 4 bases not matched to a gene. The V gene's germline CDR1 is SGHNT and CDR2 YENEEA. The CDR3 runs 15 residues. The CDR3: CASSLTTGATGELFF. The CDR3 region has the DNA TGTGCCAGCAGCTTAACAACAGGGGCCACCGGGGAGCTGTTTTTT. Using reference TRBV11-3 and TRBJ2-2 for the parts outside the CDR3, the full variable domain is EAGVVQSPRYKIIEKKQPVAFWCNPISGHNTLYWYLQNLGQGPELLIRYENEEAVDDSQLPKDRFSAERLKGVDSTLKIQPAELGDSAVYLCASSLTTGATGELFFGEGSRLTVL.

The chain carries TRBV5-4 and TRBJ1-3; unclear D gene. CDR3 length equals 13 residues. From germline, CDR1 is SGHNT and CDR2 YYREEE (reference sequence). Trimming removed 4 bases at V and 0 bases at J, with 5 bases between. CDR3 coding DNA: TGTGCCAGCAGCGAAAGCTCTGGAAACACCATATATTTT. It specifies CASSESSGNTIYF.

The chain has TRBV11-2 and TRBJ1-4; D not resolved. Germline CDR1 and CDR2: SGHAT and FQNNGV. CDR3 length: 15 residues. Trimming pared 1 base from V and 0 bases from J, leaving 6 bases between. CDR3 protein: CASSLAMTTNEKLFF. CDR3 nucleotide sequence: TGTGCCAGCAGCTTAGCCATGACAACTAATGAAAAACTGTTTTTT. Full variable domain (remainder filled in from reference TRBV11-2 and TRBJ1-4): EAGVAQSPRYKIIEKRQSVAFWCNPISGHATLYWYQQILGQGPKLLIQFQNNGVVDDSQLPKDRFSAERLKGVDSTLKIQPAKLEDSAVYLCASSLAMTTNEKLFFGSGTQLSVL.

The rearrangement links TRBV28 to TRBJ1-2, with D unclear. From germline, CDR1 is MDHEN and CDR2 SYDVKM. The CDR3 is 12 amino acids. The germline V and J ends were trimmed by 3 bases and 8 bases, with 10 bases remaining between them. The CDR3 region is CASSLGMRGYTF. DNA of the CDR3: TGTGCCAGCAGTTTGGGGATGCGGGGCTACACCTTC.

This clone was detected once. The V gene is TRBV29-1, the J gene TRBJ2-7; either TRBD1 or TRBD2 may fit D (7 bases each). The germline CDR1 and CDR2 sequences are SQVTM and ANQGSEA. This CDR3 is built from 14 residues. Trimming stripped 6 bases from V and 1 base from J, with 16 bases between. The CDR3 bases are TGCAGCGTAAAAGGGGGCGGGAGATCCTACGAGCAGTACTTC. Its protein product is CSVKGGGRSYEQYF.

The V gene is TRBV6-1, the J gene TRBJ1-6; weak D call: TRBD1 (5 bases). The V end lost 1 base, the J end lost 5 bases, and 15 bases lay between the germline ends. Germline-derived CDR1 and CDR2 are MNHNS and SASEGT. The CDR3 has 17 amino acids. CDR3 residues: CASSEEVAAGNNSPLHF. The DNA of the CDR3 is TGTGCCAGCAGTGAAGAGGTTGCGGCAGGGAATAATTCACCCCTCCACTTT.

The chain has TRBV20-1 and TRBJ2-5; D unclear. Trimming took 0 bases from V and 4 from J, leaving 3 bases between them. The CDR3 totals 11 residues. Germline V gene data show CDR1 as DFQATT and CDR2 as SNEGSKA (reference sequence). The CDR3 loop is CSARDGETQYF. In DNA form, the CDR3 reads TGCAGTGCTAGAGATGGAGAGACCCAGTACTTC.

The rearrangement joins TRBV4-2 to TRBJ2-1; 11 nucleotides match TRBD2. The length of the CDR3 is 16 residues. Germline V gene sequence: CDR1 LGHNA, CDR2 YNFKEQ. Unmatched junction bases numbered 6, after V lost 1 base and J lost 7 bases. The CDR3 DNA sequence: TGTGCCAGCAGCCAAGGTCGGGTAGCGGGAGGGAATGAGCAGTTCTTC. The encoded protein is CASSQGRVAGGNEQFF.

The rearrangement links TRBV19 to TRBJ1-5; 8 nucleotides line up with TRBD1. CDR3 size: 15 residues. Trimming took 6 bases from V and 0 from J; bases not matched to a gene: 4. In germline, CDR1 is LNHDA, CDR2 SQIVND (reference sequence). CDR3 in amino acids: CASSRQGPSNQPQHF. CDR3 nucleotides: TGTGCCAGTAGCCGACAGGGGCCTAGCAATCAGCCCCAGCATTTT. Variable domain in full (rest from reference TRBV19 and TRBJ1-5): DGGITQSPKYLFRKEGQNVTLSCEQNLNHDAMYWYRQDPGQGLRLIYYSQIVNDFQKGDIAEGYSVSREKKESFPLTVTSAQKNPTAFYLCASSRQGPSNQPQHFGDGTRLSIL.

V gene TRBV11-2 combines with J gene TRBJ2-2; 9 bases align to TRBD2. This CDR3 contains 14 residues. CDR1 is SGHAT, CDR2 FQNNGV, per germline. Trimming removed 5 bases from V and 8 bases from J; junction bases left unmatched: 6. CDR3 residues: CASSRLAVRGELFF. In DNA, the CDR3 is TGTGCCAGCAGCCGACTAGCGGTCCGAGGGGAGCTGTTTTTT. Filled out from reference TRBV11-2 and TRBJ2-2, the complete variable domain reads EAGVAQSPRYKIIEKRQSVAFWCNPISGHATLYWYQQILGQGPKLLIQFQNNGVVDDSQLPKDRFSAERLKGVDSTLKIQPAKLEDSAVYLCASSRLAVRGELFFGEGSRLTVL.